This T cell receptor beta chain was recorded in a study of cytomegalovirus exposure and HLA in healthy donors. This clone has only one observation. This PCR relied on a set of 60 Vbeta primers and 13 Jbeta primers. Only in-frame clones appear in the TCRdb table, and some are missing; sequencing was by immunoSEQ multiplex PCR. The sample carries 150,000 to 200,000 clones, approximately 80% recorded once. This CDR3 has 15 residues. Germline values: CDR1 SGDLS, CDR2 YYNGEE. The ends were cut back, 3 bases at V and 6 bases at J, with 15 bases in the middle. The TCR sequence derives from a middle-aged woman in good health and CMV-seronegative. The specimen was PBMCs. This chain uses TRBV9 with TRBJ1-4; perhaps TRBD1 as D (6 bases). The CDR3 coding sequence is TGTGCCAGCAGCGCTACAGGGACCGGGGATGAAAAACTGTTTTTT. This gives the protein CASSATGTGDEKLFF.